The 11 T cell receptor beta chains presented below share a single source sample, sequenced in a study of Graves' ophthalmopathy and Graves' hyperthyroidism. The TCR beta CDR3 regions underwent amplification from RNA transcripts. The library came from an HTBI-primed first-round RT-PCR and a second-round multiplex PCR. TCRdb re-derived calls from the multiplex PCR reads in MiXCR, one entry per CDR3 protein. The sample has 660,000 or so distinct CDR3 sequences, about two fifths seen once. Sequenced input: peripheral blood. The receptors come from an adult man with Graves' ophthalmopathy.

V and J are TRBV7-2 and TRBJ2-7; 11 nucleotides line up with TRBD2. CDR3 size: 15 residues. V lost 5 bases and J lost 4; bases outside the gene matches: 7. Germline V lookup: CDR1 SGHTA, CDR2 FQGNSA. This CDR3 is CASSNPGLAVYEQYF. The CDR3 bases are TGTGCCAGCAGCAACCCGGGACTAGCGGTATACGAGCAGTACTTC.

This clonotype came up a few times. This CDR3 is CASSTGIISETQYF. The CDR3 nucleotides read TGTGCCAGCAGCACAGGGATAATTTCAGAGACCCAGTACTTC. The chain recombines TRBV14 with TRBJ2-5; D is possibly TRBD1 (6 bases). V dropped 5 bases and J dropped 4 bases, with 14 bases sitting between them. The V gene's germline CDR1 is SGHDN and CDR2 FVKESK. The CDR3 length is 14 residues.

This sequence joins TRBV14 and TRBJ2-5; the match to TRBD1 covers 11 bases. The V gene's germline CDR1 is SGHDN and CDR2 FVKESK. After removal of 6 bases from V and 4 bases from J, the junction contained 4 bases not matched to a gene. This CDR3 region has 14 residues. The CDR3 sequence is CASRGQGAIETQYF. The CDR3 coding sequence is TGTGCCAGCAGAGGACAGGGGGCAATAGAGACCCAGTACTTC.

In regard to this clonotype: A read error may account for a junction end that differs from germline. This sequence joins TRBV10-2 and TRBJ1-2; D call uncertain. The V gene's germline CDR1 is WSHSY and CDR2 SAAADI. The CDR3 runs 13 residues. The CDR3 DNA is TGCGCCAGCAGTGAAGAAGACTGGTATGGCCACACCTTC. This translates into CASSEEDWYGHTF.

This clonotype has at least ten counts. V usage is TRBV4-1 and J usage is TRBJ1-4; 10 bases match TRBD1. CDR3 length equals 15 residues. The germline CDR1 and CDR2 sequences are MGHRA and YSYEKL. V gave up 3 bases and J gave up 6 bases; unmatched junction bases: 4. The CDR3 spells CASSQGTGVDEKLFF. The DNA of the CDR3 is TGCGCCAGCAGCCAGGGGACAGGGGTGGATGAAAAACTGTTTTTT.

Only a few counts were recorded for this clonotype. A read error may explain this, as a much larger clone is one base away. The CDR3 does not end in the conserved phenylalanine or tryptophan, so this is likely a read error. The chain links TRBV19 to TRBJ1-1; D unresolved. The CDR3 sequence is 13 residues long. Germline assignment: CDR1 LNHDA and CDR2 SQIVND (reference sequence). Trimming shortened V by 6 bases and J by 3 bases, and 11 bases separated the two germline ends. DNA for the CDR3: TGTGCCAGTAGCTCACGCGGGGACACTGAAGCTTTCCTT. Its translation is CASSSRGDTEAFL.

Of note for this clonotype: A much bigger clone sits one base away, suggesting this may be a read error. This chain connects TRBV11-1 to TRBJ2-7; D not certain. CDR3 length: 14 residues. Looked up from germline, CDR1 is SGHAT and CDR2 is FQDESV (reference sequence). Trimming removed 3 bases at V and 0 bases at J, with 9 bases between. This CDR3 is CASSFDILSYEQYF. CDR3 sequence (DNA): TGTGCCAGCAGCTTTGACATCCTCTCCTACGAGCAGTACTTC.

The CDR3 bases are TGCAGCGTAACGGGACAGGGGGCTGGAAACACCATATATTTT. Amino acids: CSVTGQGAGNTIYF. The genes are TRBV29-1 and TRBJ1-3; 11 bases fit TRBD1. This CDR3 comprises 14 residues. With 6 bases clipped from V and 2 bases from J, the junction kept 3 bases outside the gene matches. Germline V gene lookup returns CDR1 SQVTM and CDR2 ANQGSEA.

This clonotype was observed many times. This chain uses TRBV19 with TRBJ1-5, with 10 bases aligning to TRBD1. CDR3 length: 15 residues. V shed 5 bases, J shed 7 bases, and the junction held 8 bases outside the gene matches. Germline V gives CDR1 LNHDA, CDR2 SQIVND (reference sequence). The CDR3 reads CASSVPRTGGQPQHF. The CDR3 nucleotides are TGTGCCAGTAGTGTCCCCCGGACAGGGGGACAGCCCCAGCATTTT.

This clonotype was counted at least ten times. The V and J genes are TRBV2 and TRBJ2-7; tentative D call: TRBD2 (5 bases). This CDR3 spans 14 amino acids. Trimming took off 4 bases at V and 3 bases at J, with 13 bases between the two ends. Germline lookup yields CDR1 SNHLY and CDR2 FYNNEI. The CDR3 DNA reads TGTGCCAGCAGTGCTTCCCTTGACTACTACGAGCAGTACTTC. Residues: CASSASLDYYEQYF.

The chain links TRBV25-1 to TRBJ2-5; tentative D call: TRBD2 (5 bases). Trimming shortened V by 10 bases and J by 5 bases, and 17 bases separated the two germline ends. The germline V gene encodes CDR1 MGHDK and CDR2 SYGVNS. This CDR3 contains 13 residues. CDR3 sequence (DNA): TGTGCCACCCCTCTGAGGGCCGTTGAGACCCAGTACTTC. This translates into CATPLRAVETQYF. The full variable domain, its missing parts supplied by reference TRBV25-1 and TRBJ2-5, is EADIYQTPRYLVIGTGKKITLECSQTMGHDKMYWYQQDPGMELHLIHYSYGVNSTEKGDLSSESTVSRIRTEHFPLTLESARPSHTSQYLCATPLRAVETQYFGPGTRLLVL.